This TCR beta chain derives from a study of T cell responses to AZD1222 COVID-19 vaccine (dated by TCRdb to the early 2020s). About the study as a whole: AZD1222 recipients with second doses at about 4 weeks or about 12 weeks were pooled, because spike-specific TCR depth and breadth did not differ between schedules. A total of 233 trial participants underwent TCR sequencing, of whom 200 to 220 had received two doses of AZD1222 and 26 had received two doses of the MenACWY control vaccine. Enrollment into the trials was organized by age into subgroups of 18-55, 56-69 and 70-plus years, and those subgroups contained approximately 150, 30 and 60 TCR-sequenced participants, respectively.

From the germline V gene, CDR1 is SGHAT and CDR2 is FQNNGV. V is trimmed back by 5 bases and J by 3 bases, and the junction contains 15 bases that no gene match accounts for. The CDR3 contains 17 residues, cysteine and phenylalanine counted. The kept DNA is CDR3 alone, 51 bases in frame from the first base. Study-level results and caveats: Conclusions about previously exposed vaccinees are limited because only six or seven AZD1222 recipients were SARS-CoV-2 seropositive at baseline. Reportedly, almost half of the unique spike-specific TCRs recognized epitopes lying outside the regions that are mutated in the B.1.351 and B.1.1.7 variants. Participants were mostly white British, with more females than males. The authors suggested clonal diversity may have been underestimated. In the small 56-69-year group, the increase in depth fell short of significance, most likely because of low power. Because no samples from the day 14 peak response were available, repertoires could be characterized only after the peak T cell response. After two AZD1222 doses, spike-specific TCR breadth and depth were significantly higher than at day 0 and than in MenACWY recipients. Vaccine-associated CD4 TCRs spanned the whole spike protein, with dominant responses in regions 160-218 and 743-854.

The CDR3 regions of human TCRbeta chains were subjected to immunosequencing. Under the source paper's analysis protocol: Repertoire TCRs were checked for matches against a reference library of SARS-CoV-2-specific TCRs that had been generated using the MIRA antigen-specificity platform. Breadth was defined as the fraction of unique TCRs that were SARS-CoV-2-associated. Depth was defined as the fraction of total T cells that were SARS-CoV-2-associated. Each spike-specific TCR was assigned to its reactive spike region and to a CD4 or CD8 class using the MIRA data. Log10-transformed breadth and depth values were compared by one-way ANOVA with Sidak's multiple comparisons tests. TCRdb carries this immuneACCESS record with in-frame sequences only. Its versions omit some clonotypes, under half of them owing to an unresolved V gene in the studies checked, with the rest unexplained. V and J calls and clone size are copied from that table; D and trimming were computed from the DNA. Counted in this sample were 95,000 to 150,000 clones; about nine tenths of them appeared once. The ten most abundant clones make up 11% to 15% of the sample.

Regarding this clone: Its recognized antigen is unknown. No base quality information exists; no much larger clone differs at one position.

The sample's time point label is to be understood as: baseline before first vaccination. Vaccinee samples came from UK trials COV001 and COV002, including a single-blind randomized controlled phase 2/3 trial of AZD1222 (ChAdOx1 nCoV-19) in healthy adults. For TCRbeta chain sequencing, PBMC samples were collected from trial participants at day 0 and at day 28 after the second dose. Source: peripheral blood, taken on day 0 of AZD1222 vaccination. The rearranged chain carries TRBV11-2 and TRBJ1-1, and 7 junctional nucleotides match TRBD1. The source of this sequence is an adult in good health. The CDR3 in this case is CASSPRQGAPGDTEAFF. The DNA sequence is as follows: TGTGCCAGCAGCCCCCGACAGGGAGCCCCCGGGGACACTGAAGCTTTCTTT. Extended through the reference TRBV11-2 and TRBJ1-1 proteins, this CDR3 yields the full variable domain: EAGVAQSPRYKIIEKRQSVAFWCNPISGHATLYWYQQILGQGPKLLIQFQNNGVVDDSQLPKDRFSAERLKGVDSTLKIQPAKLEDSAVYLCASSPRQGAPGDTEAFFGQGTRLTVV.